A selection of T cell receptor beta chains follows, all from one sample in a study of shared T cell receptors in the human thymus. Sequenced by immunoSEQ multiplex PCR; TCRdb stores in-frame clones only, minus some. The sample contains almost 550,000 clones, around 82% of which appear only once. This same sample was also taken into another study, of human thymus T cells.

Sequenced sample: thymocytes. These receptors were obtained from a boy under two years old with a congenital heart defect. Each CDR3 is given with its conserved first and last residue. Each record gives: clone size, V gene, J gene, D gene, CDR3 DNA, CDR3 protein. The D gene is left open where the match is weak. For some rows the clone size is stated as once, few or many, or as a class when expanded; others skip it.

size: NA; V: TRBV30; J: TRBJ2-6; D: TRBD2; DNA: TGTGCCTGGAGTCCCAAGGGGGCCCCTAGCGGGAGTAGGGACTCTGGGGCCAACGTCCTGACTTTC; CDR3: CAWSPKGAPSGSRDSGANVLTF
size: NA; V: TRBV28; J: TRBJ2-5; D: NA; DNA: TGTGCCAGCAGTTTTCAGGGAGAGACCCAGTACTTC; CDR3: CASSFQGETQYF
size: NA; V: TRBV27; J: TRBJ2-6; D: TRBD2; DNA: TGTGCCAGCAGTTTTGGACTAGCGGGAGTGGGTGGGGCCAACGTCCTGACTTTC; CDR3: CASSFGLAGVGGANVLTF
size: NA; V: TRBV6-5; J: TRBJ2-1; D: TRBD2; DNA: TGTGCCAGCAGCCCCCGGGAGGGCCATGAGCAGTTCTTC; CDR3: CASSPREGHEQFF
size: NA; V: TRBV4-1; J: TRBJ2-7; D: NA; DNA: TGCGCCAGCAGCCAAGGTATAACAGGGTCCGAGCAGTACTTC; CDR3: CASSQGITGSEQYF
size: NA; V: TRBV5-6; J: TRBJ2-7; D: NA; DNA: TGTGCCAGCACCCTTCAGCCGGAGGGCCTCTACGAGCAGTACTTC; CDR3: CASTLQPEGLYEQYF
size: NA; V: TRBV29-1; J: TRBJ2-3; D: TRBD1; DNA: TGCAGCGGAAGACAGGGAGTCGCAGATACGCAGTATTTT; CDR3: CSGRQGVADTQYF
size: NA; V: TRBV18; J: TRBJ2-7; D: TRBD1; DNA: TGTGCCAGCTCACTTCGCTGTCAGGGGGTCTCCGAGCAGTACTTC; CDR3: CASSLRCQGVSEQYF
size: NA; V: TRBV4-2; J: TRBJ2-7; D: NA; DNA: TGTGCCAGCAGCCAAGACTCCGGTCAAGCGGTCCCTCTCGAGCAGTACTTC; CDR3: CASSQDSGQAVPLEQYF
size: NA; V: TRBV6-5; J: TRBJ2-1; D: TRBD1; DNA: TGTGCCAGCAGTGCCCGGGACAGGGGCGATGAGCAGTTCTTC; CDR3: CASSARDRGDEQFF
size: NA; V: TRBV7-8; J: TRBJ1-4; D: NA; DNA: TGTGCCAGCAGCTTTGAGCCGGATGAAAAACTGTTTTTT; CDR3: CASSFEPDEKLFF
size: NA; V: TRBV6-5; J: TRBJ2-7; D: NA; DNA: TGTGCCAGCAGTTATATCGGGGTCTACGAGCAGTACTTC; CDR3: CASSYIGVYEQYF
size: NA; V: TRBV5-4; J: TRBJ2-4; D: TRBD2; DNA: TGTGCCAGCAGCATCGGGAGGGCGGACATTCAGTACTTC; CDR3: CASSIGRADIQYF
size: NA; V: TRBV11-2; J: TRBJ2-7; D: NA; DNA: TGTGCCAGCAGCTTCCAGGGCCGCTACGAGCAGTACTTC; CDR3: CASSFQGRYEQYF
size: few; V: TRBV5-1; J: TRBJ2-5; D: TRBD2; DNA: TGCGCCAGCAGCCGGCCTAGCGGAACCCTGGAACTCCAAGAGACCCAGTACTTC; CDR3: CASSRPSGTLELQETQYF
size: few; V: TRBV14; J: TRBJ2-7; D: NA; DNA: TGTGCCAGCAGCCAAGGCGACAGACATTACGAGCAGTACTTC; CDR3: CASSQGDRHYEQYF
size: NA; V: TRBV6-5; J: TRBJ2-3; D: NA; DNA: TGTGCCAGCAGTTACCTAACGGGTTTCAGCACAGATACGCAGTATTTT; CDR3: CASSYLTGFSTDTQYF
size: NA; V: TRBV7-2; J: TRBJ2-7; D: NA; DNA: TGTGCCAGCAGCCTAGGGGGGGGACTAACATACGAGCAGTACTTC; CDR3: CASSLGGGLTYEQYF
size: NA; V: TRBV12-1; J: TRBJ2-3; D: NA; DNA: TGTGCCAGCAGCTTGTTCTTTGGGCTAGCGGGAGTCACAGATACGCAGTATTTT; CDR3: CASSLFFGLAGVTDTQYF
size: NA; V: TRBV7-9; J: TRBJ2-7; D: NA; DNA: TGTGCCAGCAGCTTAGGGGGTCGGGACTACGAGCAGTACTTC; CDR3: CASSLGGRDYEQYF
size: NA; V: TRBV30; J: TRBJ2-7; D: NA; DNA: TGTGCCTGGAGTGTAACCTCAGGTCCAAATCTTTACGAGCAGTACTTC; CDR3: CAWSVTSGPNLYEQYF
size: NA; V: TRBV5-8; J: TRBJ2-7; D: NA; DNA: TGTGCCAGCAGCGGATCGGACAGGGAGGGTGAGCAGTACTTC; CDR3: CASSGSDREGEQYF
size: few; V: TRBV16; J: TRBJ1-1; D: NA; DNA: TGTGCCAGCAGCCAGAAGCCGGGTTTCGCTGAAGCTTTCTTT; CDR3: CASSQKPGFAEAFF
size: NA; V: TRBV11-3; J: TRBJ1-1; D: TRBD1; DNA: TGTGCCAGCAGCTGCCCATCCGACAGGGGCACTGAAGCTTTCTTT; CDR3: CASSCPSDRGTEAFF
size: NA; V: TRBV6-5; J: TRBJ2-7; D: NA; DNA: TGTGCCAGCAGACAGGACTACGAGCAGTACTTC; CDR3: CASRQDYEQYF
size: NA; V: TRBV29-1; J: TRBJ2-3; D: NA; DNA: TGCAGCGTTGAGTCCCCACTGGAAGCGGATCAATGCACAGATACGCAGTATTTT; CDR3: CSVESPLEADQCTDTQYF
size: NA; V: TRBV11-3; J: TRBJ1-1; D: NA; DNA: TGTGCCAGCAGCTTAGATGGAGTCCGAGCTTTCTTT; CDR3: CASSLDGVRAFF
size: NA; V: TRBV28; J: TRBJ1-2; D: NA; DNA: TGTGCCAGCAGTTTCGAGGAAAACTATGGCTACACCTTC; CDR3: CASSFEENYGYTF
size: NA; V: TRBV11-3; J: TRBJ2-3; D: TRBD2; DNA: TGTGCCAGCAGCTTTACTCCTCCGGGACTAGCGGGAGGATTAGATACGCAGTATTTT; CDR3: CASSFTPPGLAGGLDTQYF
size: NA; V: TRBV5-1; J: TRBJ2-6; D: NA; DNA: TGCGCCAGCAGCTTGGATCCAACTCACTCTGGGGCCAACGTCCTGACTTTC; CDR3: CASSLDPTHSGANVLTF
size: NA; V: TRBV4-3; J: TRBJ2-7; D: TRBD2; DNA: TGCGCCAGCAGCCAAGATAAGGAGGGACTAGCGAACGAGCAGTACTTC; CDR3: CASSQDKEGLANEQYF
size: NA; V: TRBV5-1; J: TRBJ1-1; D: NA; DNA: TGCGCCAGCAGCTTGCGAGTTAACACTGAAGCTTTCTTT; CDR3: CASSLRVNTEAFF
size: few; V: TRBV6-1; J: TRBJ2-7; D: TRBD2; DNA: TGTGCCAGCAGTGATAGGAGCGGGAGCTACGAGCAGTACTTC; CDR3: CASSDRSGSYEQYF
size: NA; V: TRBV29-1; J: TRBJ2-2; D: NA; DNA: TGCAGCGCCGCGGGGCTCCCGTCGGACACCGGGGAGCTGTTTTTT; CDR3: CSAAGLPSDTGELFF
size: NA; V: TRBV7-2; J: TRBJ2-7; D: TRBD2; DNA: TGTGCCAGCAGCTTAATGAGCGGGAGGGTCTACGAGCAGTACTTC; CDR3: CASSLMSGRVYEQYF
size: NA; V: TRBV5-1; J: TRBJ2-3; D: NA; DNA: TGCGCCAGCAGACCCACAGGCACAGATACGCAGTATTTT; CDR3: CASRPTGTDTQYF
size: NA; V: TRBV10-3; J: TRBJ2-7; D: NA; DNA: TGTGCCATCAGTGACCCCCCTGGGGGGACAGCCTACGAGCAGTACTTC; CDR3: CAISDPPGGTAYEQYF
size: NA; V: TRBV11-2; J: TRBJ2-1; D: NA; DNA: TGTGCCAGCAGCCAGGGGAGGGCCGCGGGGTACAATGAGCAGTTCTTC; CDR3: CASSQGRAAGYNEQFF
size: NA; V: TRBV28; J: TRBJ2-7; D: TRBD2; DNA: TGTGCCAGCAGTAAAGGGACTATTCGGGACGAGCAGTACTTC; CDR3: CASSKGTIRDEQYF
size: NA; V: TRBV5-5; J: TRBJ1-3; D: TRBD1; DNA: TGTGCCAGCAGCTTGGGCCAAATGGGACAGCACTCTGGAAACACCATATATTTT; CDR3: CASSLGQMGQHSGNTIYF
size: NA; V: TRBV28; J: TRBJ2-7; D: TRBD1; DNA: TGTGCCAGCAGTTTCGGTTTACAGGGGGCTCGCGAGCAGTACTTC; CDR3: CASSFGLQGAREQYF
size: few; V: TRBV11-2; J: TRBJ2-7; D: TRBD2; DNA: TGTGCCAGCACCGAACCTCCAGGAGGCCAGCGGGAGGAGTACGAGCAGTACTTC; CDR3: CASTEPPGGQREEYEQYF